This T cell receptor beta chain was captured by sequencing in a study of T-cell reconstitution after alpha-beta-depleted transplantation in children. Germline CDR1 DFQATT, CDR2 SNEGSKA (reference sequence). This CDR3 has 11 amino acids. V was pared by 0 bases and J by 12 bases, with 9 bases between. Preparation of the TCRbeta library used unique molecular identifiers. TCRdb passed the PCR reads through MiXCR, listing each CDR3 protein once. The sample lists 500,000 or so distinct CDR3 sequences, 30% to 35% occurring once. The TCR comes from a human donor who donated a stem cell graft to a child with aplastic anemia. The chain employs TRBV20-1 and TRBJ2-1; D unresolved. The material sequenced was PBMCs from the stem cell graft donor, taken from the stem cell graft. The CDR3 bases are TGCAGTGCTAGAGATCAGAGAAGGCAGTTCTTC. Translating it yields CSARDQRRQFF.